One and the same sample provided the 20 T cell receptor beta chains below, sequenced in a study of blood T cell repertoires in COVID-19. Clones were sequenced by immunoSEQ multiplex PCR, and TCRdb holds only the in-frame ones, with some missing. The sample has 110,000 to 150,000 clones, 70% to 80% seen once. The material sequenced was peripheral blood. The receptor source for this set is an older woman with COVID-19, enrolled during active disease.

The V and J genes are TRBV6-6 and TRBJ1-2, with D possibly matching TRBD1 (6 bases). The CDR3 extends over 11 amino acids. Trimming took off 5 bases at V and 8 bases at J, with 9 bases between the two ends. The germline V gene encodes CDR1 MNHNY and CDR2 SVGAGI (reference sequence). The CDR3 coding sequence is TGTGCCAGCAGTCCCAGGGGAGGCTACACCTTC. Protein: CASSPRGGYTF.

CDR3 loop: CAISGTGGAGTEAFF. As DNA, the CDR3 is TGTGCCATCAGTGGGACAGGGGGCGCGGGCACTGAAGCTTTCTTT. This rearrangement joins TRBV10-3 to TRBJ1-1, with 11 nucleotides matching TRBD1. The CDR3 covers 15 residues. After removal of 4 bases from V and 4 bases from J, the junction contained 5 bases not matched to a gene. Looked up from germline, CDR1 is ENHRY and CDR2 is SYGVKD.

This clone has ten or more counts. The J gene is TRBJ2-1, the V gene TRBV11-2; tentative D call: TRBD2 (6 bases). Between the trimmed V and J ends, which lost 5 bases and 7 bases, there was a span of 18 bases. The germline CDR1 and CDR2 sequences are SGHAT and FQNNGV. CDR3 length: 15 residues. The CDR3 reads CASSPHLLAKNEQFF. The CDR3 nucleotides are TGTGCCAGCAGCCCCCATTTGCTAGCGAAGAATGAGCAGTTCTTC.

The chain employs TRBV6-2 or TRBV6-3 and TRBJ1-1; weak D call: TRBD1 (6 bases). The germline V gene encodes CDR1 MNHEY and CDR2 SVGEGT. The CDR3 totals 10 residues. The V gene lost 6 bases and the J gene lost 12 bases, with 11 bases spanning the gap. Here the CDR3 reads CASSQGKSFF. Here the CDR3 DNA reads TGTGCCAGCAGCCAGGGGAAGTCTTTCTTT.

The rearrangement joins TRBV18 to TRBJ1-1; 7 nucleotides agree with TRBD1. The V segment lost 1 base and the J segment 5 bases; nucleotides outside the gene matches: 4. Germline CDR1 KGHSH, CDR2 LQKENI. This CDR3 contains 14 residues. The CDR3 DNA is TGTGCCAGCTCACCACAGGGGGCAGGGACTGAAGCTTTCTTT. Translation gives CASSPQGAGTEAFF.

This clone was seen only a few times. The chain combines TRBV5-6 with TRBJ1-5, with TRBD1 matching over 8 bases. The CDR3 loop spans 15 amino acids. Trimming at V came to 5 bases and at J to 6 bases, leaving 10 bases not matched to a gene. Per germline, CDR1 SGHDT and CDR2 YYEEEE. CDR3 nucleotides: TGTGCCAGCAGACGTGACAGGGGCCCTAGTCAGCCCCAGCATTTT. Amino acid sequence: CASRRDRGPSQPQHF.

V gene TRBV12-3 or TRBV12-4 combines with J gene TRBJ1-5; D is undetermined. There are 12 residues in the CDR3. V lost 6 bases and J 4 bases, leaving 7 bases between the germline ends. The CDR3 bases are TGTGCCAGCAGCAAAGAGAATCAGCCCCAGCATTTT. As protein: CASSKENQPQHF.

The CDR3 loop reads CASSLTQGAYGYTF. The CDR3 region has the DNA TGTGCCAGCAGTTTAACGCAGGGGGCCTATGGCTACACCTTC. The chain links TRBV28 to TRBJ1-2; 8 nucleotides line up with TRBD1. The trim removed 2 bases at V and 4 bases at J, leaving 3 bases unmatched. This CDR3 is 14 amino acids long. Germline assignment: CDR1 MDHEN and CDR2 SYDVKM.

The CDR3 DNA reads as TGCGCCAGCAGCTCTAGGGAGGGGGGTATTGGGATCACTGAAGCTTTCTTT. Translation gives CASSSREGGIGITEAFF. The V call is TRBV5-1, the J call TRBJ1-1, with a tentative D call TRBD1 (6 bases). V was shortened by 3 bases and J by 4 bases, with 22 bases between the two germline ends. The germline gives CDR1 SGHRS, CDR2 YFSETQ. There are 17 residues in the CDR3.

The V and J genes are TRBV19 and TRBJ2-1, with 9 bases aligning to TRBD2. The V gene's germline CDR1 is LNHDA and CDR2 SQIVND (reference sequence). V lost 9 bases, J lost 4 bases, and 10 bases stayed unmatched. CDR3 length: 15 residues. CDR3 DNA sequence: TGTGCCAGCGTTCCAGAGCGGGGGGCATACAATGAGCAGTTCTTC. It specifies CASVPERGAYNEQFF. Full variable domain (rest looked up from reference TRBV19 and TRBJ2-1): DGGITQSPKYLFRKEGQNVTLSCEQNLNHDAMYWYRQDPGQGLRLIYYSQIVNDFQKGDIAEGYSVSREKKESFPLTVTSAQKNPTAFYLCASVPERGAYNEQFFGPGTRLTVL.

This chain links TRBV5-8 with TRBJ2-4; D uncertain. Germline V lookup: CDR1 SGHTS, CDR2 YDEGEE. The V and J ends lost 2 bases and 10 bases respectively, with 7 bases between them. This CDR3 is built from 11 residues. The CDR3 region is CASSFLGIQYF. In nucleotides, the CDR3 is TGTGCCAGCAGCTTCCTCGGGATTCAGTACTTC.

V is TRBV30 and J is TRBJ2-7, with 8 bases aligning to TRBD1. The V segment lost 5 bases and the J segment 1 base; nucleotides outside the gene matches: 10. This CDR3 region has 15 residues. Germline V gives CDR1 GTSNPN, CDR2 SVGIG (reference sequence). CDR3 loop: CAWSPGQGTSYEQYF. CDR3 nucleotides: TGTGCCTGGTCCCCCGGACAGGGTACGTCCTACGAGCAGTACTTC.

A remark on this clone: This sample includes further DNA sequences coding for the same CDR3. The CDR3 sequence: CASSPDREGYTF. The CDR3 nucleotides are TGTGCCAGCAGCCCGGACAGGGAAGGCTACACCTTC. This chain joins TRBV5-4 and TRBJ1-2, with 8 bases that match TRBD1. The junction had 4 bases not matched to a gene; V was cut back by 4 bases and J by 8 bases. Germline CDR1 reads SGHNT; CDR2 reads YYREEE (reference sequence). The CDR3 is made up of 12 amino acids. Complete variable domain (other parts from reference TRBV5-4 and TRBJ1-2): ETGVTQSPTHLIKTRGQQVTLRCSSQSGHNTVSWYQQALGQGPQFIFQYYREEENGRGNFPPRFSGLQFPNYSSELNVNALELDDSALYLCASSPDREGYTFGSGTRLTVV.

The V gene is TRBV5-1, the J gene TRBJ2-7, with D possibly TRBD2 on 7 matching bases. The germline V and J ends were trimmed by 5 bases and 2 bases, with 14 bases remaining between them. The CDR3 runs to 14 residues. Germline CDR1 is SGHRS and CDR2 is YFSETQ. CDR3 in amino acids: CASSQGGGTYEQYF. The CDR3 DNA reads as TGCGCCAGCAGTCAGGGCGGGGGCACCTACGAGCAGTACTTC.

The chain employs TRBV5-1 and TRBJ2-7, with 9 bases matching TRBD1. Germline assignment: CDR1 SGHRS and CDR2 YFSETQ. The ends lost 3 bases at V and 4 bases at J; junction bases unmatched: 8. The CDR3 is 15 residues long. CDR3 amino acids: CASSSSGTGLYEQYF. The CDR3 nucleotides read TGCGCCAGCAGCTCATCCGGGACAGGGCTTTACGAGCAGTACTTC.

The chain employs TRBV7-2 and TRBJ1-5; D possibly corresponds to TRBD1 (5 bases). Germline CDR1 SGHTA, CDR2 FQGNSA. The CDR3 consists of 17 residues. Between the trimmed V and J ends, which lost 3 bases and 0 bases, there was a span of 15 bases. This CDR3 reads CASSLGPMIDSNQPQHF. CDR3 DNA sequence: TGTGCCAGCAGCTTGGGGCCGATGATCGATAGCAATCAGCCCCAGCATTTT.

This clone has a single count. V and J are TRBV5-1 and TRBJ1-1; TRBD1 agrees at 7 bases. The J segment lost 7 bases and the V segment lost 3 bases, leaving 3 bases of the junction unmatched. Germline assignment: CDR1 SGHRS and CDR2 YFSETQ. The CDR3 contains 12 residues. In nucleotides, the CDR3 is TGCGCCAGCAGCTCGCACAGGGGTGAAGCTTTCTTT. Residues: CASSSHRGEAFF.

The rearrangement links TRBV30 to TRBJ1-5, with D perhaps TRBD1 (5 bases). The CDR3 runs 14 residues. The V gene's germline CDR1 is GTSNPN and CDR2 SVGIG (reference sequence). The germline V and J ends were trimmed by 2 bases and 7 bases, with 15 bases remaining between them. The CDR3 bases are TGTGCCTGGAGTAGGGGCCTAGGGATCCAGCCCCAGCATTTT. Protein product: CAWSRGLGIQPQHF.

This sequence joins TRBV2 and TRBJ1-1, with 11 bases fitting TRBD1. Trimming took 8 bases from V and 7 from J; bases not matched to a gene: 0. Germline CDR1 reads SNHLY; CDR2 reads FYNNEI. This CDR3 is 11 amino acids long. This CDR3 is CASGTGGEAFF. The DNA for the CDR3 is TGTGCCAGCGGGACAGGGGGTGAAGCTTTCTTT.

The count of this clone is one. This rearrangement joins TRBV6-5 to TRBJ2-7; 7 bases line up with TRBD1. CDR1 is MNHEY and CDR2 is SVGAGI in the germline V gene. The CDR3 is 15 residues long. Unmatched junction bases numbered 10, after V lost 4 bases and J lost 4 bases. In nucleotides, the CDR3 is TGTGCCAGCAGTTCCCCGGGACAGCCACTATACGAGCAGTACTTC. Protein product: CASSSPGQPLYEQYF.